This TCR beta chain derives from a study of blood T cell repertoires in COVID-19. As for the study in general: Researchers got acute and convalescent COVID-19 samples from the United States, Italy and Spain. T cells, B-cell-depleted T cells, or PBMCs provided the cDNA or gDNA that served as material.

The ends were cut back, 3 bases at V and 2 bases at J, with 14 bases in the middle. This CDR3 spans 15 amino acids. In the original workflow: Estimation of nucleated cell counts relied on the amplification of reference gene primers. Some clones are missing from TCRdb's copy, which holds only in-frame ones; the method was immunoSEQ multiplex PCR. That table furnishes V, J and clone size, whereas the DNA furnished D and trimming. The sample lists roughly 300,000 clones, approximately 84% occurring once. Enrolment of Seattle patients took place during active infection, and they were followed longitudinally.

The TCR originated in a human donor with COVID-19, enrolled during active disease. The donor label of this sample is uncertain. The rearrangement links TRBV23-1 to TRBJ2-7, with unresolved D. Being an ORF, TRBV23-1 has a function that is uncertain. The sequencing input was peripheral blood. CDR3: CASSHPRPPTYEQYF. As DNA, the CDR3 is TGCGCCAGCAGTCATCCTAGACCGCCAACCTACGAGCAGTACTTC.